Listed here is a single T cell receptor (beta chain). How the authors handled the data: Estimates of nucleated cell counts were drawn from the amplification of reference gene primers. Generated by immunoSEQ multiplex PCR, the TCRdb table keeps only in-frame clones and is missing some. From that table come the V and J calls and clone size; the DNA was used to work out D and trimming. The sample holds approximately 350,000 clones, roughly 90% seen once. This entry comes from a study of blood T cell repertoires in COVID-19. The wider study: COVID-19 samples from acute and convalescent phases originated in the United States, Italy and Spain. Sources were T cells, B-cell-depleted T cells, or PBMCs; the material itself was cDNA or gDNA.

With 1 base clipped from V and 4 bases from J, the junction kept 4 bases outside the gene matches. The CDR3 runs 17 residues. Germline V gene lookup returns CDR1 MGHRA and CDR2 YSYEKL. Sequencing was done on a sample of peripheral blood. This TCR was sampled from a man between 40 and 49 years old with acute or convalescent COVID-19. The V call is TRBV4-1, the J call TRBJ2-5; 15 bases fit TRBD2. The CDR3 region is CASSQVWGLAGGETQYF. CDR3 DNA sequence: TGCGCCAGCAGCCAAGTCTGGGGACTAGCGGGAGGAGAGACCCAGTACTTC.